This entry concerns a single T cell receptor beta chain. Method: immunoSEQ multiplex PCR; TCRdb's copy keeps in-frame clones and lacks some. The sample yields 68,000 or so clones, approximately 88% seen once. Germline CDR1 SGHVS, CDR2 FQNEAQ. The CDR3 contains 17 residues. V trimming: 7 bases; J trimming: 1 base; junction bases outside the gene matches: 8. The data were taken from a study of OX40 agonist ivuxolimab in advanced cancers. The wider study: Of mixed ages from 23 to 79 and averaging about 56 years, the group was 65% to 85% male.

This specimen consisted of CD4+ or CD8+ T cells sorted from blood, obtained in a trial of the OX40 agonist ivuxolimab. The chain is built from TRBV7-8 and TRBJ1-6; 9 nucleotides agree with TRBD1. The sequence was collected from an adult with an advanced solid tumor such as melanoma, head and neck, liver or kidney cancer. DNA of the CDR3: TGTGCCAGCACCCAGGGACAGGGTCTTTCCTATAATTCACCCCTCCACTTT. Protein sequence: CASTQGQGLSYNSPLHF.